Shown below are 10 T cell receptor beta chains from a single sample sequenced in a study of Tregs in tolerant kidney transplant recipients. The nonmyeloablative bone marrow transplants came from related graft donors, with transient mixed chimerism. The data were produced by immunoSEQ multiplex PCR, yet TCRdb's version contains in-frame clones alone and is incomplete. The table includes roughly 54,000 clones, around 90% detected once. Sample: CD8+ T cells from blood (PBMCs), taken 12 months after the transplant. All receptors derive from a human patient who received a combined kidney and bone marrow transplant. Part of the T cell pool may stem from the graft donor.

The rearrangement links TRBV5-6 to TRBJ2-3, with a tentative D call TRBD2 (6 bases). The V gene's germline CDR1 is SGHDT and CDR2 YYEEEE. Trimming took off 2 bases at V and 3 bases at J, with 19 bases between the two ends. The CDR3 contains 17 residues. CDR3 DNA sequence: TGTGCCAGCAGCTTCGGGCTGTCAGGGAGGTTAACAGATACGCAGTATTTT. Amino acids: CASSFGLSGRLTDTQYF.

This rearrangement joins TRBV7-9 to TRBJ2-7, with 8 bases identical to TRBD1. Germline lookup yields CDR1 SEHNR and CDR2 FQNEAQ (reference sequence). V lost 5 bases, J lost 3 bases, and 3 bases stayed unmatched. This CDR3 has 13 residues. CDR3 in DNA: TGTGCCAGCAGCCCCGGACAGGGCTACGAGCAGTACTTC. Its translation is CASSPGQGYEQYF.

This chain uses TRBV19 with TRBJ2-3; D gene uncertain. The V gene's germline CDR1 is LNHDA and CDR2 SQIVND (reference sequence). This CDR3 has 13 residues. V lost 7 bases and J lost 0, with 8 bases in between. The CDR3 here is CASTSWSTDTQYF. CDR3 DNA: TGTGCCAGTACGAGCTGGAGCACAGATACGCAGTATTTT.

The CDR3 region has the DNA TGTGCCAGTGGCGGACAGGGTCCCTACAATGAGCAGTTCTTC. Amino acids: CASGGQGPYNEQFF. V is TRBV19 and J is TRBJ2-1, with 8 nucleotides matching TRBD1. The V and J ends lost 8 bases and 2 bases, in that order; junction bases with no gene match: 5. Germline lookup yields CDR1 LNHDA and CDR2 SQIVND (reference sequence). This CDR3 region has 14 residues.

The rearrangement uses TRBV27 and TRBJ2-6; D ambiguous. This CDR3 spans 13 amino acids. Germline loops: CDR1 MNHEY, CDR2 SMNVEV (reference sequence). V dropped 8 bases and J dropped 0 bases, with 5 bases sitting between them. The CDR3 DNA is TGTGCCAGCTGTATCTCTGGGGCCAACGTCCTGACTTTC. It encodes CASCISGANVLTF.

The rearrangement uses TRBV27 and TRBJ1-5, with a possible D match to TRBD1 (5 bases). V gave up 7 bases and J gave up 4 bases, with 14 bases separating them. Germline CDR1 and CDR2: MNHEY and SMNVEV (reference sequence). The CDR3 is 14 amino acids. CDR3 in amino acids: CASTLTGPNQPQHF. CDR3 nucleotide sequence: TGTGCCAGCACTCTTACAGGCCCGAATCAGCCCCAGCATTTT.

This chain joins TRBV9 and TRBJ1-4, with 8 bases matching TRBD1. CDR1 is SGDLS and CDR2 is YYNGEE in the germline V gene. The ends lost 4 bases at V and 6 bases at J; junction bases unmatched: 5. This CDR3 spans 14 amino acids. The CDR3: CASSPRGRHEKLFF. The CDR3 nucleotides read TGTGCCAGCAGCCCCAGGGGGCGCCATGAAAAACTGTTTTTT.

The genes are TRBV7-9 and TRBJ2-5, with D maybe TRBD2 (6 bases). CDR3 size: 14 residues. Trimming cost V 5 bases and J 4 bases, with 14 bases left between them. The V gene's germline CDR1 is SEHNR and CDR2 FQNEAQ (reference sequence). The CDR3 region is CASSARVGGETQYF. Here the CDR3 DNA reads TGTGCCAGCAGCGCTAGGGTGGGAGGAGAGACCCAGTACTTC. Full variable domain (rest looked up from reference TRBV7-9 and TRBJ2-5): DTGVSQNPRHKITKRGQNVTFRCDPISEHNRLYWYRQTLGQGPEFLTYFQNEAQLEKSRLLSDRFSAERPKGSFSTLEIQRTEQGDSAMYLCASSARVGGETQYFGPGTRLLVL.

The V gene is TRBV30, the J gene TRBJ2-7, with 10 bases that match TRBD2. The CDR3 spans 17 residues. J lost 3 bases, V lost 3 bases, and 14 bases had no gene match. Germline-derived CDR1 and CDR2 are GTSNPN and SVGIG (reference sequence). CDR3 sequence reads: CAWRASGSPLLSYEQYF. CDR3 nucleotides: TGTGCCTGGAGGGCTAGCGGGAGTCCCCTCTTAAGCTACGAGCAGTACTTC.

The V gene is TRBV4-3, the J gene TRBJ2-1, with D unclear. Trimming took off 0 bases at V and 10 bases at J, with 7 bases between the two ends. The CDR3 is made up of 12 amino acids. Germline values: CDR1 LGHNA, CDR2 YSLEER. The DNA of the CDR3 is TGCGCCAGCAGCCAAGATGGCAGGGAGCAGTTCTTC. It is translated as CASSQDGREQFF.